A selection of T cell receptor beta chains follows, all from one sample in a study of T cell repertoires in aging, cancer and after chemotherapy. MiXCR, applied by TCRdb to the multiplex PCR reads, yields one record per CDR3 protein. Among over 2,000 distinct CDR3 sequences listed, around 24% were seen once. Sequenced material: blood. The receptors here all came from a human donor with a solid tumor. Both conserved end residues are part of each CDR3. The order of the fields is V gene, J gene, CDR3 protein.

>TRBV7-2|TRBJ2-3
CASSLVVTQYF
>TRBV7-9|TRBJ1-5
CASSQGGQGKKPQHF
>TRBV7-6|TRBJ1-2
CASSPDRNYGYTF
>TRBV12-3/TRBV12-4|TRBJ1-3
CASSFLNSGNTIYF
>TRBV11-1|TRBJ2-3
CASSAQGGDTQYF
>TRBV30|TRBJ2-3
CAWRLAGGTDTQYF
>TRBV11-2|TRBJ2-3
CASRTGSTDTQYF
>TRBV18|TRBJ2-1
CASSPLDNEQFF
>TRBV24-1|TRBJ2-3
CATSDSAGLYTDTQYF
>TRBV5-6|TRBJ2-7
CASNTGGPPGEQYF
>TRBV7-6|TRBJ2-7
CASSLTPAMASSYEQYF
>TRBV7-3|TRBJ1-6
CASSPTGTGEKFSPLHF
>TRBV30|TRBJ1-6
CAWSEGRNSPLHF
>TRBV6-2/TRBV6-3|TRBJ1-2
CASSYSDNYGYTF
>TRBV19|TRBJ2-5
CASSTDSLGETQYF
>TRBV12-5|TRBJ2-3
CASVSGLAGLYTDTQYF
>TRBV6-5|TRBJ2-2
CASSRTGPSRRSSTGELFF
>TRBV19|TRBJ1-6
CASKHDRTNSPLHF
>TRBV5-1|TRBJ2-2
CATASTSPGELFF
>TRBV6-1|TRBJ2-1
CASSATPNNEQFF
>TRBV6-1|TRBJ1-5
CASSEGNQPQHF
>TRBV19|TRBJ1-6
CASRPQGKNSPLHF
>TRBV19|TRBJ2-7
CASSPQQAYEQYF
>TRBV27|TRBJ2-1
CASSYSTPGTRDYEQFF
>TRBV29-1|TRBJ1-2
CSVTAGGGYTF
>TRBV6-1|TRBJ2-3
CASSAQFGTTNTQYF
>TRBV5-4|TRBJ1-3
CASSSSGQGAYGNTIYF
>TRBV10-3|TRBJ1-3
CATQRSGNTIYF
>TRBV2|TRBJ2-6
CASSWGGSGDNVLTF
>TRBV19|TRBJ2-2
CASSIRGGLTGELFF
>TRBV19|TRBJ2-1
CASMSGPNNEQFF
>TRBV5-1|TRBJ1-2
CASSERTGNYGYTF
>TRBV7-2|TRBJ1-1
CASSLVENTEAFF
>TRBV4-2|TRBJ2-5
CASSQAGVASGGQETQYF
>TRBV20-1|TRBJ1-2
CSAFIRDRGNYGYTF
>TRBV20-1|TRBJ1-3
CSARPIGRRSGNTIYF
>TRBV7-9|TRBJ2-7
CASSLERTGMYEQYF
>TRBV19|TRBJ2-7
CASSIGTAYEQYF
>TRBV27|TRBJ1-1
CASSFPGGGAFF
>TRBV4-2|TRBJ1-2
CASSQDRGQGRGYTF
>TRBV10-3|TRBJ2-3
CATVAADTQYF
>TRBV9|TRBJ1-2
CASSASGQGVYGYTF
>TRBV5-6|TRBJ1-6
CASSLGGGPFSPLHF
>TRBV7-6|TRBJ2-1
CASSQKTGTNSYNEQFF
>TRBV7-9|TRBJ2-3
CASSLASSGGEPNTQYF
>TRBV6-5|TRBJ1-1
CAIRASKPNTEAFF
>TRBV4-3|TRBJ1-2
CASSQDSGRYGYTF
>TRBV27|TRBJ2-3
CASSDGGRITQYF